This is a list of T cell receptor beta chains from one sample in a study of blood T cell repertoires in COVID-19. Data came from immunoSEQ multiplex PCR; TCRdb stores just in-frame clones and leaves some out. The repertoire consists of some 62,000 clones, with 70% to 85% occurring once and the leading ten covering around 21%. The sequenced sample consisted of peripheral blood. The receptors come from a woman of 80 years or more with active or convalescent COVID-19. Each CDR3 is given with its conserved first and last residue. D genes are given only for firm matches. Size is stated for part of the rows, as once, few or many counts, or as a class when the clone is expanded.

d_gene | j_gene | len | v_gene | abundance | CDR3nt | CDR3aa
. | TRBJ2-3 | 16 | TRBV5-4 | once | TGTGCCAGCAGCCCTCCTCGAGGGCTGGGCACAGATACGCAGTATTTT | CASSPPRGLGTDTQYF
. | TRBJ2-2 | 13 | TRBV30 | . | TGTGCCTGGAGAACAGGTGGCACCGGGGAGCTGTTTTTT | CAWRTGGTGELFF
TRBD1 | TRBJ1-2 | 14 | TRBV5-1 | . | TGCGCCAGCACGACCACAGGGGCTGGGGATGGCTACACCTTC | CASTTTGAGDGYTF
TRBD1 | TRBJ1-3 | 15 | TRBV5-1 | . | TGCGCCAGCAGCCCCGGGACAGTCTCTGGAAACACCATATATTTT | CASSPGTVSGNTIYF
TRBD1 | TRBJ1-1 | 14 | TRBV2 | . | TGTGCCAGCATGGGGACAGGGCCGAACACTGAAGCTTTCTTT | CASMGTGPNTEAFF
TRBD1 | TRBJ1-2 | 18 | TRBV5-6 | . | TGTGCCAGCAGCTTGGTGGGGACAGGGGGTTGGATTAACTATGGCTACACCTTC | CASSLVGTGGWINYGYTF
. | TRBJ2-7 | 13 | TRBV7-6 | . | TGTGCCAGCAGCGGAGGCAGGGGCTACGAGCAGTACTTC | CASSGGRGYEQYF
. | TRBJ1-3 | 15 | TRBV27 | . | TGTGCCAGCAGCAGCCTCGGGGTCGGAGGAAACACCATATATTTT | CASSSLGVGGNTIYF
TRBD2 | TRBJ2-1 | 15 | TRBV10-3 | . | TGTGCCATCAGGCCCTCCCTAGCGGGGGACAATGAGCAGTTCTTC | CAIRPSLAGDNEQFF
. | TRBJ1-5 | 14 | TRBV3-1/TRBV3-2 | . | TGTGCCAGCAGCCAAGGGCATAGCAATCAGCCCCAGCATTTT | CASSQGHSNQPQHF
TRBD1 | TRBJ1-2 | 15 | TRBV2 | . | TGTGCCAGCAGTGAACCCCGGGACAGGGGATATGGCTACACCTTC | CASSEPRDRGYGYTF
. | TRBJ2-3 | 12 | TRBV12-3/TRBV12-4 | . | TGTGCCAGCAGAACAGGTACCGATACGCAGTATTTT | CASRTGTDTQYF
. | TRBJ1-1 | 13 | TRBV7-2 | . | TGTGCCAGCAGCAGTGGACACAACACTGAAGCTTTCTTT | CASSSGHNTEAFF
TRBD1 | TRBJ1-1 | 13 | TRBV19 | . | TGTGCCAGTAGTCAGACAGGGCCCACTGAAGCTTTCTTT | CASSQTGPTEAFF
. | TRBJ2-5 | 11 | TRBV5-1 | . | TGCGCCAGCAGCTCTCAAGAGACCCAGTACTTC | CASSSQETQYF
TRBD1 | TRBJ1-1 | 12 | TRBV2 | . | TGTGCCAGCAGAGAGGGACAGGGTGAAGCTTTCTTT | CASREGQGEAFF
TRBD1 | TRBJ1-2 | 13 | TRBV5-1 | . | TGCGCCAGCAGCCAGACAGGGGCTGCTGGCTACACCTTC | CASSQTGAAGYTF
. | TRBJ1-3 | 15 | TRBV10-3 | once | TGTGCCATCAGTGGGGGAGGACCTTCTGGAAACACCATATATTTT | CAISGGGPSGNTIYF
. | TRBJ1-3 | 14 | TRBV5-1 | . | TGCGCCAGCAGCCCCCAGGTTTCTGGAAACACCATATATTTT | CASSPQVSGNTIYF
. | TRBJ1-2 | 13 | TRBV7-9 | . | TGTGCCAGCAGCTTTACAGGGATCTATGGCTACACCTTC | CASSFTGIYGYTF
. | TRBJ1-3 | 15 | TRBV7-3 | . | TGTGCCAGCAGCTTATCGGGGGGCTCTGGAAACACCATATATTTT | CASSLSGGSGNTIYF
. | TRBJ1-1 | 13 | TRBV18 | . | TGTGCCAGCTCACCTGAGCTGAACACTGAAGCTTTCTTT | CASSPELNTEAFF
TRBD1 | TRBJ2-2 | 15 | TRBV12-5 | . | TGTGCTAGTGCCAGGGACAGCCCGAACACCGGGGAGCTGTTTTTT | CASARDSPNTGELFF
TRBD1 | TRBJ2-5 | 16 | TRBV3-1/TRBV3-2 | . | TGTGCCAGCAGCCTGGGACAGGGGGCGCTTGGGGAGACCCAGTACTTC | CASSLGQGALGETQYF
. | TRBJ1-4 | 17 | TRBV2 | . | TGTGCCAGCAGTGAAGCGATAGGGGAAACAACTAATGAAAAACTGTTTTTT | CASSEAIGETTNEKLFF
. | TRBJ1-2 | 14 | TRBV10-3 | . | TGTGCCATCAGTGATACGGGGAGGAACTATGGCTACACCTTC | CAISDTGRNYGYTF
TRBD1 | TRBJ1-6 | 17 | TRBV14 | . | TGTGCCAGCAGCCAATTGGACAGGGGCTCCTATAATTCACCCCTCCACTTT | CASSQLDRGSYNSPLHF
. | TRBJ1-2 | 15 | TRBV6-5 | . | TGTGCCAGCAGTTACTCGTTAGCAAGTGCCGGCCAGAGCACCTTC | CASSYSLASAGQSTF
. | TRBJ1-1 | 17 | TRBV10-1 | . | TGCGCCAGCAGTGAGCCCGCTTTGGGGAGACCGAACACTGAAGCTTTCTTT | CASSEPALGRPNTEAFF
TRBD1 | TRBJ1-4 | 15 | TRBV5-1 | . | TGCGCCAGCAGCGGTTTCACAGGGGGCGATGAAAAACTGTTTTTT | CASSGFTGGDEKLFF
. | TRBJ1-2 | 12 | TRBV5-1 | . | TGCGCCAGCAGCGAAGGACATTCGGGCTACACCTTC | CASSEGHSGYTF
. | TRBJ1-2 | 14 | TRBV5-1 | . | TGCGCCAGCAGCTTCGAGACACCGAACTATGGCTACACCTTC | CASSFETPNYGYTF
TRBD1 | TRBJ2-1 | 15 | TRBV6-5 | once | TGTGCCAGCATGGAAGGGACAGGGTCCTACAATGAGCAGTTCTTC | CASMEGTGSYNEQFF
. | TRBJ1-1 | 13 | TRBV20-1 | . | TGCAGTGCTAGTGGGGACACCAACACTGAAGCTTTCTTT | CSASGDTNTEAFF
. | TRBJ2-1 | 16 | TRBV4-1 | . | TGCGCCAGCAGCCAGGGTAGGGGAAGGATTGGAAATGAGCAGTTCTTC | CASSQGRGRIGNEQFF
TRBD1 | TRBJ2-5 | 15 | TRBV25-1 | . | TGTGCCAGCAGTGACCTACAGGGGGCTGGAGAGACCCAGTACTTC | CASSDLQGAGETQYF
. | TRBJ1-3 | 14 | TRBV6-5 | many | TGTGCCAGCAGCTACAATAATGCTGGAAACACCATATATTTT | CASSYNNAGNTIYF
TRBD1 | TRBJ1-5 | 16 | TRBV7-2 | . | TGTGCCAGCAGCCTCAACCGCCCAGGGGGTCGGCAGCCCCAGCATTTT | CASSLNRPGGRQPQHF
. | TRBJ1-3 | 14 | TRBV4-1 | few | TGCGCCAGCAGCCAAGATTCTCGGGGAAACACCATATATTTT | CASSQDSRGNTIYF
. | TRBJ2-1 | 14 | TRBV2 | once | TGTGCCAGCAGTTCATCCGGGACTGCTAATGAGCAGTTCTTC | CASSSSGTANEQFF
. | TRBJ1-1 | 14 | TRBV5-4 | . | TGTGCCAGCAGCGTAAAGAGCGGAAACACTGAAGCTTTCTTT | CASSVKSGNTEAFF
. | TRBJ2-3 | 12 | TRBV11-2 | . | TGTGCCAGCAGCTTAGGCGAGTTTTCGCAGTATTTT | CASSLGEFSQYF
. | TRBJ1-1 | 13 | TRBV5-1 | . | TGCGCCAGCAGCTTGTCTCAGGGGCTTGAAGCTTTCTTT | CASSLSQGLEAFF
. | TRBJ1-1 | 18 | TRBV9 | . | TGTGCCAGCAGCGTAGACGTGTCGCAGGCAGTGGTGAACACTGAAGCTTTCTTT | CASSVDVSQAVVNTEAFF
TRBD1 | TRBJ1-1 | 13 | TRBV10-3 | few | TGTGCCATCAGCGACAGGGGCTTCACTGAAGCTTTCTTT | CAISDRGFTEAFF
. | TRBJ2-2 | 12 | TRBV2 | . | TGTGCCAGCAGCACGAACACCGGGGAGCTGTTTTTT | CASSTNTGELFF
TRBD1 | TRBJ2-4 | 15 | TRBV3-1/TRBV3-2 | . | TGTGCCAGCAGCCCCGGGACAGGGAGAATGAACATTCAGTACTTC | CASSPGTGRMNIQYF
TRBD1 | TRBJ1-4 | 14 | TRBV6-5 | . | TGTGCCAGCAGACAGGGGGCGGTCTATGAAAAACTGTTTTTT | CASRQGAVYEKLFF
. | TRBJ1-4 | 15 | TRBV6-5 | few | TGTGCCAGCAGTTACAGCCAGGGGCCTCAAGAAAAACTGTTTTTT | CASSYSQGPQEKLFF
TRBD1 | TRBJ2-5 | 13 | TRBV20-1 | once | TGCAGTGCTAGTGGGACAGCAGAAGAGACCCAGTACTTC | CSASGTAEETQYF
. | TRBJ2-3 | 11 | TRBV20-1 | . | TGCAGTGCTCTCTCTGTAGATACGCAGTATTTT | CSALSVDTQYF
. | TRBJ2-7 | 13 | TRBV12-3/TRBV12-4 | . | TGTGCCAGCAGCTGGGGAACGGGGTACGAGCAGTACTTC | CASSWGTGYEQYF
. | TRBJ1-3 | 15 | TRBV6-5 | . | TGTGCCAGCAGCGCTGACAGCTACTCTGGAAACACCATATATTTT | CASSADSYSGNTIYF
. | TRBJ1-6 | 16 | TRBV18 | . | TGTGCCAGCTCACCACTCAGGACGGGGGATAATTCACCCCTCCACTTT | CASSPLRTGDNSPLHF
. | TRBJ1-5 | 14 | TRBV23-1 | . | TGCGCCAGCGCCGCCGGGGGGGCGAGACAGCCCCAGCATTTT | CASAAGGARQPQHF
TRBD1 | TRBJ1-1 | 15 | TRBV5-1 | . | TGCGCCAGCAGCTCGGGACAGAGGATTAACACTGAAGCTTTCTTT | CASSSGQRINTEAFF
TRBD2 | TRBJ2-1 | 15 | TRBV12-5 | . | TGTGCTAGTGCCCCTGAGCGGGGACCGCCCAATGAGCAGTTCTTC | CASAPERGPPNEQFF
. | TRBJ1-2 | 11 | TRBV11-3 | . | TGTGCCAGCAGTTTAGACGGGGGCTACACCTTC | CASSLDGGYTF
TRBD1 | TRBJ1-2 | 13 | TRBV19 | . | TGTGCCAGTAGATCTATGGGACAGTATGGCTACACCTTC | CASRSMGQYGYTF
. | TRBJ1-1 | 14 | TRBV7-3 | . | TGTGCCAGCAGCTTGTATGGCGGGAACACTGAAGCTTTCTTT | CASSLYGGNTEAFF